This T cell receptor beta chain was profiled in a study of T cells in localized non-small cell lung cancer. This table comes from immunoSEQ multiplex PCR, and its TCRdb copy is limited to in-frame clones, with some not included. The table has about 83,000 clones, around 80% seen once. Germline loops: CDR1 MNHNY, CDR2 SVGAGI (reference sequence). The length of the CDR3 is 15 residues. The V and J ends lost 5 bases and 0 bases respectively, with 13 bases between them. Sequencing used peripheral blood, obtained before any cancer treatment. This sequence joins TRBV6-6 and TRBJ1-2; D gene ambiguous. The TCR was taken from a female donor at least 60 years old with stage I lung adenocarcinoma. CDR3 nucleotide sequence: TGTGCCAGCAGTCAGGACGGACGAGCTAACTATGGCTACACCTTC. This translates into CASSQDGRANYGYTF.